This T cell receptor (beta chain) appears in the sequencing data of a study of T and B cells in COVID-19 patients. Study background: COVID-19 patients gave peripheral blood either during active infection or after recovery.

Findings and caveats of the study: In COVID-19 patients, T cell receptor beta variable and joining gene use was reportedly strongly skewed.

Each TRB amplification used about 250-550 ng of genomic DNA from blood. BIOMED2 TRB-A/B primer pools were used in multiplex TRB PCR. MiXCR, run by TCRdb on the multiplex PCR reads, gives a single entry per CDR3 protein. The sample carries some 14,000 distinct CDR3 sequences, 28% recorded once. This clonotype was counted a few times. Its antigen remains unknown. CDR1 and CDR2 from the germline V gene are SGHNT and YYREEE (reference sequence). The CDR3 extends over 13 amino acids. Trimming pared 2 bases from V and 4 bases from J, leaving 7 bases between. Sequencing was performed on blood. The clonotype originates from a human donor who had recovered from COVID-19. The chain uses TRBV5-4 and TRBJ2-1; the D is unclear. This CDR3 is CASSLTVYNEQFF. As DNA, the CDR3 is TGTGCCAGCAGCTTAACAGTATACAATGAGCAGTTCTTC.